These 31 T cell receptor beta chains share one sample of origin, sequenced in a study of T cells in Graves' hyperthyroidism and ophthalmopathy. The CDR3 regions of TCR beta were amplified from RNA transcripts. HTBI primers were the set used in a first-round RT-PCR of the TCR CDR3. One entry per CDR3 protein results from TCRdb running MiXCR on the multiplex PCR reads. The repertoire holds around 690,000 distinct CDR3 sequences, with roughly 17% as singletons. Sequencing was carried out using blood. All receptors come from a man in his fifties with Graves' hyperthyroidism.

This rearrangement joins TRBV2 to TRBJ2-5; D possibly corresponds to TRBD2 (6 bases). Germline values: CDR1 SNHLY, CDR2 FYNNEI. Trimming cost V 3 bases and J 6 bases, with 11 bases left between them. The CDR3 consists of 13 residues. CDR3: CASSDGGGKTQYF. The DNA for the CDR3 is TGTGCCAGCAGTGATGGAGGAGGGAAGACCCAGTACTTC.

This chain links TRBV28 with TRBJ1-2, with 7 bases fitting TRBD1. This CDR3 spans 15 amino acids. J lost 2 bases, V lost 3 bases, and 6 bases had no gene match. The germline V gene has CDR1 MDHEN and CDR2 SYDVKM. Here the CDR3 reads CASSFPADRNYGYTF. In nucleotides, the CDR3 is TGTGCCAGCAGTTTCCCCGCGGACAGGAACTATGGCTACACCTTC.

At least ten counts were recorded for this clonotype. The chain couples TRBV12-3 or TRBV12-4 to TRBJ1-3; D gene uncertain. This CDR3 has 15 amino acids. The germline V and J ends were trimmed by 3 bases and 4 bases, with 13 bases remaining between them. The CDR3 DNA is TGTGCCAGCAGTTTGGGCCGCAGGACCGGAAACACCATATATTTT. It translates to CASSLGRRTGNTIYF.

The gene calls are TRBV7-2 and TRBJ1-6, with 10 bases identical to TRBD1. V was clipped by 5 bases and J by 8 bases; unmatched bases: 3. The length of the CDR3 is 14 residues. Germline CDR1 is SGHTA and CDR2 is FQGNSA. The chain's CDR3 is CASSQTGGHSPLHF. CDR3 coding DNA: TGTGCCAGCAGCCAGACAGGGGGCCATTCACCCCTCCACTTT.

This clonotype has ten or more counts. The genes are TRBV20-1 and TRBJ2-5, with TRBD2 matching over 9 bases. The V and J ends lost 0 bases and 5 bases, in that order; junction bases with no gene match: 10. Germline V lookup: CDR1 DFQATT, CDR2 SNEGSKA (reference sequence). This CDR3 comprises 16 residues. CDR3 nucleotides: TGCAGTGCTAGAGAGGGGCTAGCGGGGATAAGGGAGACCCAGTACTTC. It codes for CSAREGLAGIRETQYF.

With regard to this clonotype: The conserved phenylalanine or tryptophan is not found at the CDR3 terminus, so this likely reflects a read error. J is TRBJ2-7 and V is TRBV20-1; no firm D call. From germline, CDR1 is DFQATT and CDR2 SNEGSKA (reference sequence). The germline V and J ends were trimmed by 0 bases and 1 base, with 13 bases remaining between them. The CDR3 has 15 residues. The CDR3 DNA sequence: TGCAGTGCTAGAGATCACAGAGAGTATTCCTACGAGCAGTACCTC. This gives the protein CSARDHREYSYEQYL.

The chain employs TRBV25-1 and TRBJ1-1; D gene uncertain. Trimming pared 5 bases from V and 4 bases from J, leaving 14 bases between. The germline CDR1 and CDR2 sequences are MGHDK and SYGVNS. The CDR3 runs 14 residues. The CDR3 loop is CASSPLDGRTEAFF. As DNA, the CDR3 is TGTGCCAGCAGTCCTCTTGATGGGCGCACTGAAGCTTTCTTT.

The sample holds many counts of this clonotype. The V call is TRBV11-2, the J call TRBJ1-1; TRBD1 matches at 9 bases. Losses at the gene ends were 5 bases for V and 5 bases for J; bases not matched to a gene: 15. CDR3 length equals 17 residues. Germline CDR1 SGHAT, CDR2 FQNNGV. Here the CDR3 DNA reads TGTGCCAGCAGCCGCGGCCTCTCGGGACAGGGCCGGACTGAAGCTTTCTTT. Translating it yields CASSRGLSGQGRTEAFF.

The CDR3 DNA follows: TGTGCCAGCAGCGGGGGACTAGCGGGACCCCAGGAGCAGTTCTTC. It codes for CASSGGLAGPQEQFF. The chain couples TRBV9 to TRBJ2-1; 13 nucleotides line up with TRBD2. Germline-derived CDR1 and CDR2 are SGDLS and YYNGEE. This CDR3 contains 15 residues. V was clipped by 3 bases and J by 10 bases; unmatched bases: 7. The variable domain in full, with the rest retrieved from reference TRBV9 and TRBJ2-1, is DSGVTQTPKHLITATGQRVTLRCSPRSGDLSVYWYQQSLDQGLQFLIQYYNGEERAKGNILERFSAQQFPDLHSELNLSSLELGDSALYFCASSGGLAGPQEQFFGPGTRLTVL.

On this clonotype itself: Just one base apart from a much larger clone, this may be a read error. This likely comes from a read error, as the CDR3 has no conserved phenylalanine or tryptophan at its end. This chain connects TRBV7-8 to TRBJ1-1; D is ambiguous. This CDR3 is built from 15 residues. V gave up 1 base and J gave up 0 bases, with 9 bases separating them. Germline values: CDR1 SGHVS, CDR2 FQNEAQ. In DNA form, the CDR3 reads TGTGCCAGCAGCTTAGAGGGCCGGGTGAACACTGAAGCTTTCCTT. Protein: CASSLEGRVNTEAFL.

This clonotype was counted at least ten times. The genes are TRBV28 and TRBJ2-1; no definite D call. V lost 7 bases and J 8 bases, leaving 12 bases between the germline ends. Germline assignment: CDR1 MDHEN and CDR2 SYDVKM. The CDR3 consists of 12 residues. CDR3 in DNA: TGTGCCAGCACTAGTGTCATACATGAGCAGTTCTTC. Residues: CASTSVIHEQFF.

The rearrangement joins TRBV7-9 to TRBJ1-5, with TRBD1 matching 8 bases. This CDR3 region has 16 residues. Trimming cost V 1 base and J 7 bases; bases outside gene matches: 9. Per germline, CDR1 SEHNR and CDR2 FQNEAQ (reference sequence). CDR3 residues: CASSLGGQGGGQPQHF. In DNA form, the CDR3 reads TGTGCCAGCAGCTTAGGAGGACAGGGAGGAGGCCAGCCCCAGCATTTT.

The sample holds a few counts of this clonotype. V gene TRBV19 combines with J gene TRBJ2-3, with D perhaps matching TRBD2 (6 bases). V was cut by 5 bases and J by 5 bases, with 20 bases left in between. CDR1 and CDR2 (germline): LNHDA, SQIVND (reference sequence). The CDR3 spans 16 residues. The CDR3 bases are TGTGCCAGTAGTCTGACTAGGGAACGGATCCTAGATACGCAGTATTTT. Translation gives CASSLTRERILDTQYF.

This clonotype was observed at least ten times. The chain couples TRBV11-2 to TRBJ2-2, with D tentatively TRBD1 (5 bases). Germline loops: CDR1 SGHAT, CDR2 FQNNGV. With 4 bases removed from V and 4 bases from J, the gap between germline ends came to 10 bases. The CDR3 loop spans 14 amino acids. CDR3 DNA sequence: TGTGCCAGCAGCTCAGACAGAGTCACCGGGGAGCTGTTTTTT. Translated, it gives CASSSDRVTGELFF.

The chain couples TRBV28 to TRBJ2-1; 8 bases align to TRBD2. This CDR3 comprises 15 residues. Germline V gene sequence: CDR1 MDHEN, CDR2 SYDVKM. With V trimmed by 6 bases and J by 4 bases, 8 bases remained unmatched. CDR3 nucleotides: TGTGCCAGCAGACCAAGCGGGAGACCTTACAATGAGCAGTTCTTC. Its protein product is CASRPSGRPYNEQFF.

This clonotype was recorded at least ten times. The rearrangement uses TRBV28 and TRBJ1-2; no definite D call. Deletions cut 6 bases from V and 4 bases from J, with 6 bases between. The CDR3 length is 11 residues. Germline V CDR1 and CDR2: MDHEN, SYDVKM. The CDR3 DNA reads as TGTGCCAGCAGGGGAACCTATGGCTACACCTTC. Protein sequence: CASRGTYGYTF.

The rearrangement links TRBV12-3 or TRBV12-4 to TRBJ2-7, with TRBD1 matching 7 bases. J gave up 6 bases and V 5 bases, and 10 bases lay outside the gene matches. The CDR3 totals 14 residues. The CDR3 DNA sequence: TGTGCCAGCAGTCCCGACAGGGAGATTGGCGAGCAGTACTTC. Amino acid sequence: CASSPDREIGEQYF.

This clonotype was detected ten times or more. The chain is built from TRBV20-1 and TRBJ1-3, with D possibly TRBD1 on 6 matching bases. The length of the CDR3 is 13 residues. Germline-derived CDR1 and CDR2 are DFQATT and SNEGSKA (reference sequence). V shed 5 bases and J shed 4 bases, with 12 bases lying between them. CDR3 DNA sequence: TGCAGTGCTGGGGGACACGCGGGAAACACCATATATTTT. Amino acid sequence: CSAGGHAGNTIYF.

This clonotype was detected only a few times. V and J are TRBV4-1 and TRBJ2-5; D assignment may be TRBD1 or TRBD2 (6 bases each). V was pared by 2 bases and J by 4 bases, with 11 bases between. The CDR3 loop spans 14 amino acids. CDR1 is MGHRA and CDR2 is YSYEKL in the germline V gene. CDR3 residues: CASSQLGGGETQYF. The CDR3 DNA is TGCGCCAGCAGCCAACTCGGGGGCGGAGAGACCCAGTACTTC.

This clonotype was detected a few times. The chain links TRBV19 to TRBJ1-5; D gene ambiguous. There are 14 residues in the CDR3. The germline V gene encodes CDR1 LNHDA and CDR2 SQIVND (reference sequence). V was clipped by 5 bases and J by 0 bases, with 8 bases between them. CDR3 coding DNA: TGTGCCAGTAGTCGGGCGATTAGCAATCAGCCCCAGCATTTT. This sequence encodes CASSRAISNQPQHF.

This clonotype was seen ten or more times. J is TRBJ1-5 and V is TRBV27, with 7 bases identical to TRBD1. The germline gives CDR1 MNHEY, CDR2 SMNVEV (reference sequence). The CDR3 extends over 15 amino acids. Trimming took 4 bases from V and 3 from J; bases not matched to a gene: 6. The CDR3 reads CASSSRTGPNQPQHF. The CDR3, as DNA: TGTGCCAGCAGTTCCAGGACAGGCCCCAATCAGCCCCAGCATTTT.

This clonotype was seen a few times. The V and J genes are TRBV11-2 and TRBJ2-3; D not resolved. The CDR3 extends over 14 amino acids. Germline V gene data show CDR1 as SGHAT and CDR2 as FQNNGV. Trimming removed 3 bases from V and 2 bases from J, with 9 bases in between. DNA for the CDR3: TGTGCCAGCAGCTTTTTCAGGCTCACAGATACGCAGTATTTT. It codes for CASSFFRLTDTQYF.

The chain carries TRBV27 and TRBJ1-1; no firm D call. Germline CDR1 reads MNHEY; CDR2 reads SMNVEV (reference sequence). CDR3 size: 14 residues. The V end was cut by 6 bases, the J end by 4 bases, with 15 bases between. The CDR3 loop reads CASSIEGLSTEAFF. CDR3 nucleotides: TGTGCCAGCAGCATAGAAGGACTAAGCACTGAAGCTTTCTTT.

This clonotype has a count of ten or more. The genes are TRBV30 and TRBJ1-1; perhaps TRBD1 as D (5 bases). This CDR3 contains 11 residues. Germline loops: CDR1 GTSNPN, CDR2 SVGIG (reference sequence). V was pared by 8 bases and J by 5 bases, with 12 bases between. The CDR3: CAVGVGTEAFF. CDR3 sequence (DNA): TGTGCCGTGGGGGTTGGTACTGAAGCTTTCTTT.

The table lists this clonotype with many counts. V gene TRBV29-1 combines with J gene TRBJ2-2; 9 nucleotides align to TRBD2. The CDR3 covers 14 residues. The ends lost 6 bases at V and 9 bases at J; junction bases unmatched: 11. Looked up from germline, CDR1 is SQVTM and CDR2 is ANQGSEA. The CDR3, as DNA: TGCAGCGTCTTTAGCGGGGGCCCCAACCGGGAGCTGTTTTTT. Its protein is CSVFSGGPNRELFF.

This clonotype showed up many times. The chain combines TRBV29-1 with TRBJ2-5, with D uncertain. CDR3 length equals 13 residues. Trimming stripped 0 bases from V and 7 bases from J, with 12 bases between. Germline assignment: CDR1 SQVTM and CDR2 ANQGSEA. Here the CDR3 DNA reads TGCAGCGTTGAAGAAGGTAGCTTCGGGACCCAGTACTTC. The encoded protein is CSVEEGSFGTQYF.

In nucleotides, the CDR3 is TGTGCCAGCAGTCGAGACGGAGGGCAAGAGACCCAGTACTTC. Translated, it gives CASSRDGGQETQYF. The rearrangement joins TRBV6-4 to TRBJ2-5; maybe TRBD2 (6 bases). CDR1 MRHNA and CDR2 SNTAGT come from the germline V gene. This CDR3 comprises 14 residues. The ends were cut back, 5 bases at V and 2 bases at J, with 12 bases in the middle.

The chain carries TRBV29-1 and TRBJ2-7; 7 nucleotides align to TRBD1. Trimming cost V 4 bases and J 2 bases; bases outside gene matches: 8. Germline V gene data show CDR1 as SQVTM and CDR2 as ANQGSEA. This CDR3 has 14 amino acids. CDR3 sequence reads: CSVVGGNRPYEQYF. In DNA, the CDR3 is TGCAGCGTTGTAGGGGGCAACCGACCCTACGAGCAGTACTTC.

This clonotype showed up just a few times. V gene TRBV6-2 or TRBV6-3 combines with J gene TRBJ2-6; D is possibly TRBD1 (6 bases). There are 18 residues in the CDR3. Germline CDR1 is MNHEY and CDR2 is SVGEGT. V lost 6 bases, J lost 0 bases, and 18 bases lay in between. The CDR3 protein is CASSTRQESSSGANVLTF. The CDR3 coding sequence is TGTGCCAGCAGCACGCGACAGGAGTCTAGCTCTGGGGCCAACGTCCTGACTTTC.

The V call is TRBV29-1, the J call TRBJ2-1, with 12 bases that match TRBD2. The length of the CDR3 is 13 residues. Trimming took 4 bases from V and 8 from J; bases not matched to a gene: 3. CDR1 and CDR2 (germline): SQVTM, ANQGSEA. CDR3 amino acids: CSVGLAGDYEQFF. The CDR3 coding sequence is TGCAGCGTTGGACTAGCGGGAGACTATGAGCAGTTCTTC.

This clonotype was counted many times. V gene TRBV28 combines with J gene TRBJ2-1; D call uncertain. The CDR3 has 13 residues. V was shortened by 9 bases and J by 5 bases, with 14 bases between the two germline ends. CDR1 is MDHEN and CDR2 is SYDVKM in the germline V gene. The CDR3 is CASTRPRNNEQFF. The CDR3 region has the DNA TGTGCCAGTACTCGACCTAGGAACAATGAGCAGTTCTTC. The entire variable domain, with the rest obtained from reference TRBV28 and TRBJ2-1, is as follows: DVKVTQSSRYLVKRTGEKVFLECVQDMDHENMFWYRQDPGLGLRLIYFSYDVKMKEKGDIPEGYSVSREKKERFSLILESASTNQTSMYLCASTRPRNNEQFFGPGTRLTVL.